A selection of T cell receptor beta chains follows, all from one sample in a study of chemoradiotherapy in HPV16-positive cancers. Produced via immunoSEQ multiplex PCR; TCRdb's table is partial and in-frame only. The table records about 5,000 clones, roughly three quarters of them present only once. This sample comprised tumor tissue, obtained from a patient who underwent chemoradiotherapy. Receptors were obtained from a human donor with HPV-associated anogenital cancer. Both conserved end residues are part of each CDR3. Fields, in order: D gene, clone size, V gene, J gene, CDR3 DNA, CDR3 protein. The D gene is left open where the match is weak. Expanded clones are given a class, and other clones once, few, many or no size at all.

TRBD2	-	TRBV19	TRBJ2-1	TGTGCCAGTAGTTTACTTGGCGGGAGGGCCTCTGGGAATGAGCAGTTCTTC	CASSLLGGRASGNEQFF
TRBD1	-	TRBV7-2	TRBJ1-6	TGTGCCAGCAGCTTATTGGGCCAGGGGGGCGGAAATTCACCCCTCCACTTT	CASSLLGQGGGNSPLHF
-	-	TRBV7-6	TRBJ2-7	TGTGCCAGCAGCTTAGAGGCTCCCTACGAGCAGTACTTC	CASSLEAPYEQYF
-	once	TRBV19	TRBJ2-1	TGTGCCAGTAGTATAGGTGTCCCGCGGAATGAGCAGTTCTTC	CASSIGVPRNEQFF
-	-	TRBV5-8	TRBJ2-3	TGTGCCAGCAGCTTCGGGGGACTTACAGATACGCAGTATTTT	CASSFGGLTDTQYF
-	-	TRBV28	TRBJ1-4	TGTGCCACCAATTCCGGGACTCTCCAAAAACTGTTTTTT	CATNSGTLQKLFF
-	once	TRBV5-1	TRBJ1-1	TGCGCCAGCAGCTGGGACCCGGGAACTGAAGCTTTCTTT	CASSWDPGTEAFF
TRBD2	-	TRBV29-1	TRBJ2-3	TGCAGCGTTGAAGACGGCGGGGGTGGGGATACGCAGTATTTT	CSVEDGGGGDTQYF
TRBD2	-	TRBV6-5	TRBJ2-7	TGTGCCAGCAGTTCTGGGACTAGCGGGAGAGTGGGCGAGCAGTACTTC	CASSSGTSGRVGEQYF
-	-	TRBV13	TRBJ1-1	TGTGCCAGCAGCCGGACAGAAGAAGCTTTCTTT	CASSRTEEAFF
TRBD2	-	TRBV7-2	TRBJ2-7	TGTGCCAGCAGCATAGACGGGGGGGCCGGTTACGAGCAGTACTTC	CASSIDGGAGYEQYF
TRBD2	-	TRBV25-1	TRBJ2-3	TGTGCCAGCAGTGAATTTGCGGGAGCGGATTATACGCAGTATTTT	CASSEFAGADYTQYF
-	-	TRBV7-6	TRBJ2-7	TGTGCCAGCAGCTTAGATTACGGGATGGTCTACGAGCAGTACTTC	CASSLDYGMVYEQYF
-	-	TRBV5-1	TRBJ2-7	TGCGCCAGCAGCTTGGATGCCACTAACCCCTACGAGCAGTACTTC	CASSLDATNPYEQYF
-	-	TRBV7-9	TRBJ2-1	TGTGCCAGCCGTCGACCGGCGGGGGAGCAGTTCTTC	CASRRPAGEQFF
-	-	TRBV19	TRBJ2-1	TGTGCCAGTTCAGTCATCCGGAGCTCCTACAATGAGCAGTTCTTC	CASSVIRSSYNEQFF
TRBD1	-	TRBV6-4	TRBJ2-1	TGTGCCAGCAGTGACTCTCCGACAGGGGGAGGTTTCAATGAGCAGTTCTTC	CASSDSPTGGGFNEQFF
-	-	TRBV5-1	TRBJ1-6	TGCGCCAGCAGCTTGGACGGGAAAAATTCACCCCTCCACTTT	CASSLDGKNSPLHF
TRBD1	-	TRBV6-1	TRBJ2-5	TGTGCCAGCAGTAACAGGGGCCAAGAGACCCAGTACTTC	CASSNRGQETQYF
TRBD2	-	TRBV6-6	TRBJ2-3	TGTGCCAGCAGTCTAGCGGGAGCAGATACGCAGTATTTT	CASSLAGADTQYF
TRBD1	-	TRBV5-1	TRBJ1-2	TGCGCCAGCAGCTTGGGTCAGGGGGGCGGCTACACCTTC	CASSLGQGGGYTF
TRBD1	few	TRBV6-6	TRBJ1-5	TGTGCCAGCAGTTGGGACAGGTCTAGCAATCAGCCCCAGCATTTT	CASSWDRSSNQPQHF
TRBD2	-	TRBV2	TRBJ2-3	TGTGCCAGCAGTGAAAGCGGACTAGCCTTTCAGTATTTT	CASSESGLAFQYF
TRBD1	-	TRBV7-2	TRBJ1-1	TGTGCCAGCAGCTTACCCTGGTTCGGGACAGGGGGGAACACTGAAGCTTTCTTT	CASSLPWFGTGGNTEAFF
TRBD2	-	TRBV5-4	TRBJ2-1	TGTGCCAGCAGCACCGGGACTAGCGGGATAGGGGAGCAGTTCTTC	CASSTGTSGIGEQFF
TRBD2	-	TRBV28	TRBJ2-5	TGTGCCAGCCGTGGGACTAGCGGTAAAGAGACCCAGTACTTC	CASRGTSGKETQYF
-	large	TRBV7-2	TRBJ2-1	TGTGCCAGCAGCTTATTGGTATGGGGTGAGCAGTTCTTC	CASSLLVWGEQFF
-	-	TRBV27	TRBJ1-5	TGTGCCAGCAGTTGGGGGTACAATCAGCCCCAGCATTTT	CASSWGYNQPQHF
-	-	TRBV2	TRBJ2-5	TGTGCCAGCAGTGAAACCCGGGGGCCCCTTCAAGAGACCCAGTACTTC	CASSETRGPLQETQYF
-	-	TRBV6-1	TRBJ2-1	TGTGCCAGCAGTCCATTGAGCAGCTCCTACAATGAGCAGTTCTTC	CASSPLSSSYNEQFF
-	-	TRBV2	TRBJ2-5	TGTGCCAGCAGTCCCCGGACAGCAACGGAAGAGACCCAGTACTTC	CASSPRTATEETQYF
-	-	TRBV6-4	TRBJ2-6	TGTGCCAGCAGTGACTCGAGGTCTGGGGCCAACGTCCTGACTTTC	CASSDSRSGANVLTF
TRBD2	few	TRBV6-4	TRBJ2-3	TGTGCCAGCAGTGACGAGGCGGGGGGGCCAGATACGCAGTATTTT	CASSDEAGGPDTQYF
-	-	TRBV28	TRBJ1-5	TGTGCCAGCAGTTCAAACGGGCCCAATCAGCCCCAGCATTTT	CASSSNGPNQPQHF
TRBD2	-	TRBV11-3	TRBJ2-3	TGTGCCAGCAGCTTAGGGACTAGCGGTCGCACAGATACGCAGTATTTT	CASSLGTSGRTDTQYF
-	few	TRBV21-1	TRBJ2-3	TGTGCCAGCAGCAAAGCTGGTAGCGGGACAGATACGCAGTATTTT	CASSKAGSGTDTQYF
-	-	TRBV5-1	TRBJ1-5	TGCGCCAGCAGCTTCGATAGCAATCAGCCCCAGCATTTT	CASSFDSNQPQHF
-	-	TRBV5-1	TRBJ2-3	TGCGCCAGCAGCTTGTTGGGCACCACAGATACGCAGTATTTT	CASSLLGTTDTQYF
-	-	TRBV6-6	TRBJ2-7	TGTGCCAGCAGTTACTCGGGTAATAACGAGCAGTACTTC	CASSYSGNNEQYF
-	-	TRBV9	TRBJ2-7	TGTGCCAGCAGCGTAGTGAGGGTACCCTACGAGCAGTACTTC	CASSVVRVPYEQYF
TRBD2	-	TRBV2	TRBJ2-1	TGTGCCAGCACCTCCACTGGGGCTAGCGGTATTTACAATGAGCAGTTCTTC	CASTSTGASGIYNEQFF
-	-	TRBV5-4	TRBJ2-6	TGTGCCAGCAGCGACGGGACGGTACGCTCTGGGGCCAACGTCCTGACTTTC	CASSDGTVRSGANVLTF
-	-	TRBV19	TRBJ1-5	TGTGCCAGTAGTGACCGGACGGATCATAGCAATCAGCCCCAGCATTTT	CASSDRTDHSNQPQHF
-	-	TRBV2	TRBJ2-3	TGTGCCAGCAGTGGACTCCGAGTCTCAGCAGATACGCAGTATTTT	CASSGLRVSADTQYF
TRBD1	-	TRBV11-3	TRBJ2-3	TGTGCCAGCAGCATGGCACAGGGGGGAGAGGGCACAGATACGCAGTATTTT	CASSMAQGGEGTDTQYF
TRBD2	-	TRBV19	TRBJ2-5	TGTGCCAGTAGTACTCAGGACCGGGGGGAGGAGACCCAGTACTTC	CASSTQDRGEETQYF
-	-	TRBV15	TRBJ1-2	TGTGCCACCAGCAGAGATCTGAATCGCTACACCTTC	CATSRDLNRYTF
-	once	TRBV20-1	TRBJ2-3	TGCAGTGGGGGGAGCACAGATACGCAGTATTTT	CSGGSTDTQYF
TRBD1	-	TRBV6-4	TRBJ1-5	TGTGCCAGCAGTGACGTGGAGGGGGGACAGCCTCAGCATTTT	CASSDVEGGQPQHF
-	-	TRBV7-2	TRBJ2-3	TGTGCCAGCAGCTCCACTAGTCGTGGCACAGATACGCAGTATTTT	CASSSTSRGTDTQYF
-	-	TRBV2	TRBJ1-1	TGTGCCAGCAGTGTTGATTATAGCACTGAAGCTTTCTTT	CASSVDYSTEAFF